Following are 25 T cell receptor beta chains from one sample sequenced in a study of cytomegalovirus exposure and HLA in healthy donors. Only in-frame clones appear in the TCRdb table, and some are missing; sequencing was by immunoSEQ multiplex PCR. The sample contains roughly 120,000 clones, about 94% of which appear only once. The sequencing sample was made of PBMCs. All receptors come from a woman younger than 30 in good health and CMV-seronegative.

The CDR3: CASSLPAVDNEQFF. In nucleotides, the CDR3 is TGTGCCAGCAGCTTACCGGCGGTAGATAATGAGCAGTTCTTC. The rearrangement links TRBV7-9 to TRBJ2-1; D is undetermined. There are 14 residues in the CDR3. Germline-derived CDR1 and CDR2 are SEHNR and FQNEAQ (reference sequence). Trimming removed 2 bases at V and 7 bases at J, with 12 bases between.

The chain employs TRBV2 and TRBJ2-7; TRBD1 aligns across 7 bases. The germline V gene encodes CDR1 SNHLY and CDR2 FYNNEI. The CDR3 is made up of 12 amino acids. V gave up 8 bases and J gave up 3 bases; unmatched junction bases: 4. CDR3 sequence: CASRDRNYEQYF. The CDR3 DNA sequence: TGTGCCAGCCGGGACAGAAACTACGAGCAGTACTTC.

The chain recombines TRBV29-1 with TRBJ2-3; the match to TRBD2 covers 11 bases. Germline V lookup: CDR1 SQVTM, CDR2 ANQGSEA. CDR3 size: 14 residues. With V trimmed by 4 bases and J by 8 bases, 8 bases remained unmatched. CDR3 protein: CSVGGLAERSTQYF. Written as DNA, the CDR3 is TGCAGCGTTGGGGGACTAGCGGAAAGAAGTACGCAGTATTTT.

The gene calls are TRBV2 and TRBJ2-1; D might be TRBD2 (5 bases). V lost 10 bases, J lost 0 bases, and 10 bases lay in between. Germline values: CDR1 SNHLY, CDR2 FYNNEI. The CDR3 is 13 residues long. CDR3 DNA: TGTGCCACTAGCCCTGCCTCCTACAATGAGCAGTTCTTC. It translates to CATSPASYNEQFF.

The chain carries TRBV6-5 and TRBJ1-2; no firm D call. Between the trimmed V and J ends, which lost 2 bases and 0 bases, there was a span of 10 bases. Looked up from germline, CDR1 is MNHEY and CDR2 is SVGAGI. The CDR3 is 15 residues long. CDR3 protein: CASSYSFPPNYGYTF. Here the CDR3 DNA reads TGTGCCAGCAGTTACAGCTTTCCTCCTAACTATGGCTACACCTTC.

The rearrangement links TRBV2 to TRBJ2-7; 7 bases line up with TRBD1. The CDR3 has 14 residues. Germline V lookup: CDR1 SNHLY, CDR2 FYNNEI. Trimming removed 9 bases from V and 3 bases from J; junction bases left unmatched: 11. CDR3 DNA: TGTGCCAGTTCCTCCGGGACAGCTAACTACGAGCAGTACTTC. Residues: CASSSGTANYEQYF.

The V call is TRBV9, the J call TRBJ2-3; D is perhaps TRBD2 (7 bases). CDR1 is SGDLS and CDR2 is YYNGEE in the germline V gene. V was cut by 3 bases and J by 0 bases, with 17 bases left in between. This CDR3 is 17 amino acids long. CDR3 loop: CASSDSPGEGSTDTQYF. The CDR3 DNA follows: TGTGCCAGCAGCGATTCGCCAGGGGAGGGGAGCACAGATACGCAGTATTTT.

The chain employs TRBV6-5 and TRBJ2-7, with 9 positions matching TRBD1. Germline CDR1 MNHEY, CDR2 SVGAGI. Germline trimming cut 2 bases from V and 6 bases from J; bases unmatched to any gene: 8. This CDR3 contains 15 residues. CDR3 sequence: CASSYAGTGTAEQYF. The CDR3 DNA follows: TGTGCCAGCAGTTACGCCGGGACAGGGACGGCCGAGCAGTACTTC.

This chain uses TRBV28 with TRBJ1-6, with TRBD1 as a possible D gene (6 bases). The germline CDR1 and CDR2 sequences are MDHEN and SYDVKM. Trimming took 8 bases from V and 8 from J, leaving 13 bases between them. The CDR3 has 13 residues. The CDR3 DNA reads TGTGCCAGCGAGGACAGTTTTGATTCACCCCTCCACTTT. This sequence encodes CASEDSFDSPLHF. Looking up the rest from reference TRBV28 and TRBJ1-6 gives the full variable domain: DVKVTQSSRYLVKRTGEKVFLECVQDMDHENMFWYRQDPGLGLRLIYFSYDVKMKEKGDIPEGYSVSREKKERFSLILESASTNQTSMYLCASEDSFDSPLHFGNGTRLTVT.

In this sample, this clone turned up once. As DNA, the CDR3 is TGTGCCAGCAGTGGGCAAGACAGGGGAGCTGGAAACACCATATATTTT. Its translation is CASSGQDRGAGNTIYF. The rearrangement joins TRBV2 to TRBJ1-3, with 8 nucleotides matching TRBD1. Germline-derived CDR1 and CDR2 are SNHLY and FYNNEI. The CDR3 covers 16 residues. Losses at the gene ends were 4 bases for V and 2 bases for J; bases not matched to a gene: 7.

The J gene is TRBJ1-3, the V gene TRBV30, with a weak D call TRBD1 (6 bases). The CDR3 sequence is 17 residues long. V was cut by 5 bases and J by 3 bases, with 23 bases left in between. Germline V gives CDR1 GTSNPN, CDR2 SVGIG (reference sequence). The CDR3, as DNA: TGTGCCTGGTCCCCCCCGTGGGCCAGGGGTGGTGGAAACACCATATATTTT. The encoded protein is CAWSPPWARGGGNTIYF.

The CDR3, as DNA: TGTGCCAGCAGTGCTCACGGGGGGGCCGAGGGTGTGGACAATGAGCAGTTCTTC. Its translation is CASSAHGGAEGVDNEQFF. This chain joins TRBV28 and TRBJ2-1; 8 positions agree with TRBD2. Looked up from germline, CDR1 is MDHEN and CDR2 is SYDVKM. Unmatched junction bases numbered 17, after V lost 5 bases and J lost 5 bases. This CDR3 has 18 amino acids.

V gene TRBV7-6 combines with J gene TRBJ2-1, with 8 bases aligning to TRBD2. J gave up 4 bases and V 3 bases, and 2 bases lay outside the gene matches. CDR1 is SGHVS and CDR2 is FNYEAQ in the germline V gene. CDR3 length: 14 residues. CDR3 protein: CASSFGGAYNEQFF. The CDR3 DNA reads TGTGCCAGCAGCTTCGGGGGGGCTTACAATGAGCAGTTCTTC. Using reference TRBV7-6 and TRBJ2-1 for the parts outside the CDR3, the full variable domain is GAGVSQSPRYKVTKRGQDVALRCDPISGHVSLYWYRQALGQGPEFLTYFNYEAQQDKSGLPNDRFSAERPEGSISTLTIQRTEQRDSAMYRCASSFGGAYNEQFFGPGTRLTVL.

V is TRBV4-2 and J is TRBJ2-3, with 8 bases aligning to TRBD2. The ends lost 1 base at V and 6 bases at J; junction bases unmatched: 6. CDR3 size: 15 residues. Germline V CDR1 and CDR2: LGHNA, YNFKEQ. The CDR3 region has the DNA TGTGCCAGCAGCCAAGCGAAACTAGCGGATGATACGCAGTATTTT. Residues: CASSQAKLADDTQYF.

This chain links TRBV28 with TRBJ2-5; 7 bases match TRBD1. The CDR3 sequence is 13 residues long. CDR1 and CDR2 (germline): MDHEN, SYDVKM. V lost 10 bases and J lost 9; bases outside the gene matches: 14. CDR3 in amino acids: CAIQSGGRGAQYF. Written as DNA, the CDR3 is TGTGCCATCCAATCAGGGGGACGTGGGGCCCAGTACTTC.

V is TRBV29-1 and J is TRBJ2-6, with no clear D. Germline V gives CDR1 SQVTM, CDR2 ANQGSEA. V was cut by 2 bases and J by 2 bases, with 4 bases left in between. This CDR3 region has 13 residues. The CDR3 region is CSVENTGANVLTF. In DNA form, the CDR3 reads TGCAGCGTTGAAAACACTGGGGCCAACGTCCTGACTTTC.

The CDR3 DNA reads as TGTGCCATCAGTGATCACCGGGACAGGGAGGAAAAACTGTTTTTT. Its translation is CAISDHRDREEKLFF. The rearrangement uses TRBV10-3 and TRBJ1-4, with 9 bases that match TRBD1. Germline trimming cut 3 bases from V and 8 bases from J; bases unmatched to any gene: 7. The CDR3 has 15 residues. In germline, CDR1 is ENHRY, CDR2 SYGVKD.

The chain joins TRBV30 to TRBJ2-3; D gene ambiguous. The length of the CDR3 is 11 residues. The germline V and J ends were trimmed by 4 bases and 5 bases, with 7 bases remaining between them. CDR1 is GTSNPN and CDR2 is SVGIG in the germline V gene (reference sequence). CDR3 coding DNA: TGTGCCTGGACAAAGAGAGATACGCAGTATTTT. Amino acid sequence: CAWTKRDTQYF.

The genes are TRBV12-5 and TRBJ2-1, with 8 bases aligning to TRBD1. Germline values: CDR1 LGHNT, CDR2 FRNRAP. The CDR3 loop spans 14 amino acids. V lost 1 base, J lost 12 bases, and 8 bases stayed unmatched. In DNA form, the CDR3 reads TGTGCTAGTGGTTTGGAGGCAGGGGGCTCGTCGCAGTTCTTC. Translated: CASGLEAGGSSQFF.

V usage is TRBV28 and J usage is TRBJ1-1; D remains ambiguous. The CDR3 consists of 12 residues. Germline assignment: CDR1 MDHEN and CDR2 SYDVKM. V lost 9 bases, J lost 3 bases, and 11 bases lay in between. The CDR3 bases are TGTGCCAGTATGCGGCGGCACACTGAAGCTTTCTTT. This translates into CASMRRHTEAFF.

The gene calls are TRBV10-2 and TRBJ2-7, with a weak D call TRBD1 (5 bases). The CDR3 length is 13 residues. Looked up from germline, CDR1 is WSHSY and CDR2 is SAAADI. V dropped 8 bases and J dropped 2 bases, with 13 bases sitting between them. CDR3 nucleotide sequence: TGCGCCAGCTCTGGGGCATCCCCCTACGAGCAGTACTTC. It encodes CASSGASPYEQYF.

The CDR3 DNA sequence: TGCGCCAGCAGCTTGGACGTTGGCGGGGGGGCAGGAGATACGCAGTATTTT. Residues: CASSLDVGGGAGDTQYF. The V gene is TRBV5-1, the J gene TRBJ2-3, with 9 bases lining up with TRBD2. Losses at the gene ends were 0 bases for V and 5 bases for J; bases not matched to a gene: 10. This CDR3 spans 17 amino acids. The germline V gene has CDR1 SGHRS and CDR2 YFSETQ.

This rearrangement joins TRBV27 to TRBJ1-2, with 7 bases lining up with TRBD1. Germline-derived CDR1 and CDR2 are MNHEY and SMNVEV (reference sequence). After removal of 1 base from V and 2 bases from J, the junction contained 16 bases not matched to a gene. The CDR3 loop spans 19 amino acids. CDR3 nucleotides: TGTGCCAGCAGTTTATACCGTCCCCCCGGGACAGTGAGCAACTATGGCTACACCTTC. Its translation: CASSLYRPPGTVSNYGYTF.

V is TRBV7-6 and J is TRBJ2-5; 10 nucleotides agree with TRBD2. The ends lost 2 bases at V and 5 bases at J; junction bases unmatched: 8. CDR1 SGHVS and CDR2 FNYEAQ come from the germline V gene. The CDR3 has 16 amino acids. The DNA of the CDR3 is TGTGCCAGCAGCTTATTCAGCGGGAGGGGTCAGGAGACCCAGTACTTC. It encodes CASSLFSGRGQETQYF.

In this sample, this clone turned up once. The genes are TRBV6-1 and TRBJ2-7, with 9 bases fitting TRBD2. The V gene end was trimmed by 3 bases and the J gene end by 2 bases; junction bases not matched to a gene: 8. Germline V gene sequence: CDR1 MNHNS, CDR2 SASEGT. This CDR3 contains 16 residues. In DNA form, the CDR3 reads TGTGCCAGCAGTGACCCCTCGGCTAGCGGGGCCTACGAGCAGTACTTC. This sequence encodes CASSDPSASGAYEQYF.